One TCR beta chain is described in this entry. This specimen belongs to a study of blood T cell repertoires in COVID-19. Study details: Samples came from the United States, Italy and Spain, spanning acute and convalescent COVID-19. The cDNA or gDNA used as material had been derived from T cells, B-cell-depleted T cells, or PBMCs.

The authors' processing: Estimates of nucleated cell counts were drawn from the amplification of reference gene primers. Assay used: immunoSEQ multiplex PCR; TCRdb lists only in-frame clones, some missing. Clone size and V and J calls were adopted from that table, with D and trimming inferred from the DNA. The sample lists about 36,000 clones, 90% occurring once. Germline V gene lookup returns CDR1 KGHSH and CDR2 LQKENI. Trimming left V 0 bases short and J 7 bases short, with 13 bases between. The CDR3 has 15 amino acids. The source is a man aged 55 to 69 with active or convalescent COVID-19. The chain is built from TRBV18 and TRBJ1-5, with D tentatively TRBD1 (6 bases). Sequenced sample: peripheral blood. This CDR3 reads CASSPPGQGIQPQHF. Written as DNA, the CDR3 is TGTGCCAGCTCACCACCGGGGCAGGGGATACAGCCCCAGCATTTT.